The 30 T cell receptor beta chains below come from one sample, sequenced in a study of blood T cell repertoires in COVID-19. Method: immunoSEQ multiplex PCR; TCRdb's copy keeps in-frame clones and lacks some. The sample lists under 80,000 clones, 70% to 80% seen once, with about 20% in the top ten. The sample comprised peripheral blood. The receptor set was obtained from a man older than 75 with active or convalescent COVID-19.

This chain's CDR3 is CASSNRTSGHYNEQFF. The CDR3 bases are TGTGCCAGCAGCAACCGGACTAGCGGACACTACAATGAGCAGTTCTTC. The genes are TRBV7-2 and TRBJ2-1, with 10 bases that match TRBD2. The germline V gene encodes CDR1 SGHTA and CDR2 FQGNSA. The V segment lost 5 bases and the J segment 3 bases; nucleotides outside the gene matches: 7. The CDR3 contains 16 residues.

The chain employs TRBV6-5 and TRBJ1-1; D remains ambiguous. CDR1 is MNHEY and CDR2 is SVGAGI in the germline V gene. The CDR3 sequence is 11 residues long. V was cut by 6 bases and J by 8 bases, with 10 bases left in between. The CDR3 here is CASRYRREAFF. The CDR3 DNA is TGTGCCAGCAGATACCGGAGGGAAGCTTTCTTT.

The chain uses TRBV19 and TRBJ2-7; weak D call: TRBD1 (5 bases). Between the trimmed V and J ends, which lost 5 bases and 1 base, there was a span of 21 bases. Germline lookup yields CDR1 LNHDA and CDR2 SQIVND (reference sequence). CDR3 length equals 17 residues. CDR3 nucleotide sequence: TGTGCCAGTAGTCCCGACCGTCGGGCAGGGAAGTCCTACGAGCAGTACTTC. It specifies CASSPDRRAGKSYEQYF.

This chain uses TRBV10-3 with TRBJ1-5; 11 nucleotides agree with TRBD1. The CDR3 length is 14 residues. The V segment lost 4 bases and the J segment 7 bases; nucleotides outside the gene matches: 3. Germline V CDR1 and CDR2: ENHRY, SYGVKD. CDR3 in amino acids: CAISGGQGGQPQHF. In nucleotides, the CDR3 is TGTGCCATCAGTGGGGGACAGGGGGGGCAGCCCCAGCATTTT.

This clone turned up a few times. This chain connects TRBV30 to TRBJ2-5; D not certain. Per germline, CDR1 GTSNPN and CDR2 SVGIG (reference sequence). CDR3 length: 13 residues. V gave up 0 bases and J gave up 3 bases, with 8 bases separating them. DNA for the CDR3: TGTGCCTGGAGTGTACCGAGGAAAGAGACCCAGTACTTC. Its translation: CAWSVPRKETQYF.

V usage is TRBV30 and J usage is TRBJ2-3; 10 nucleotides match TRBD2. Unmatched junction bases numbered 11, after V lost 0 bases and J lost 8 bases. Germline V gene lookup returns CDR1 GTSNPN and CDR2 SVGIG (reference sequence). This CDR3 has 16 residues. The CDR3 DNA follows: TGTGCCTGGAGTGTAAGGCTAGCGGGAGTCGGCGGTACGCAGTATTTT. Translation: CAWSVRLAGVGGTQYF.

CDR3 residues: CASSLVEGSGYTF. CDR3 in DNA: TGTGCCAGCAGCTTAGTAGAGGGTTCTGGCTACACCTTC. J is TRBJ1-2 and V is TRBV7-2, with D unresolved. The CDR3 covers 13 residues. V was trimmed by 1 base and J by 7 bases, leaving 10 bases between them. CDR1 is SGHTA and CDR2 is FQGNSA in the germline V gene. Filled out from reference TRBV7-2 and TRBJ1-2, the complete variable domain reads GAGVSQSPSNKVTEKGKDVELRCDPISGHTALYWYRQSLGQGLEFLIYFQGNSAPDKSGLPSDRFSAERTGGSVSTLTIQRTQQEDSAVYLCASSLVEGSGYTFGSGTRLTVV.

The V call is TRBV2, the J call TRBJ1-2, with 10 bases fitting TRBD1. The CDR3 loop spans 14 amino acids. Germline CDR1 reads SNHLY; CDR2 reads FYNNEI. V was clipped by 7 bases and J by 3 bases; unmatched bases: 5. The CDR3 is CASNRQGADYGYTF. The CDR3 DNA reads TGTGCCAGCAATCGACAGGGGGCCGACTATGGCTACACCTTC.

The CDR3: CASSLEAGGDTEAFF. CDR3 DNA sequence: TGCGCCAGCAGCTTGGAGGCAGGGGGTGACACTGAAGCTTTCTTT. The chain carries TRBV5-1 and TRBJ1-1, with 7 positions matching TRBD1. There are 15 residues in the CDR3. Germline V lookup: CDR1 SGHRS, CDR2 YFSETQ. Trimming removed 0 bases from V and 3 bases from J; junction bases left unmatched: 5.

The chain links TRBV6-5 to TRBJ1-2; 7 positions agree with TRBD1. This CDR3 has 14 residues. Germline-derived CDR1 and CDR2 are MNHEY and SVGAGI. V shed 1 base and J 8 bases; nucleotides not matched to a gene: 7. CDR3 nucleotides: TGTGCCAGCAGTTACTTAGGGGGCCGGAGCGGCTACACCTTC. Protein product: CASSYLGGRSGYTF.

The chain couples TRBV7-2 to TRBJ2-1; 10 bases match TRBD2. The CDR3 has 15 residues. Trimming removed 5 bases from V and 9 bases from J; junction bases left unmatched: 10. Germline V gene data show CDR1 as SGHTA and CDR2 as FQGNSA. In nucleotides, the CDR3 is TGTGCCAGCAGCCAGCGGGGGGGCCTTTTGGCTGAGCAGTTCTTC. The encoded protein is CASSQRGGLLAEQFF. The full variable domain, with the rest looked up from reference TRBV7-2 and TRBJ2-1, is GAGVSQSPSNKVTEKGKDVELRCDPISGHTALYWYRQSLGQGLEFLIYFQGNSAPDKSGLPSDRFSAERTGGSVSTLTIQRTQQEDSAVYLCASSQRGGLLAEQFFGPGTRLTVL.

This clone was counted a few times. V gene TRBV19 combines with J gene TRBJ2-2; D is unclear. The CDR3 has 14 amino acids. Trimming removed 2 bases from V and 5 bases from J, with 9 bases in between. CDR1 is LNHDA, CDR2 SQIVND, per germline (reference sequence). The DNA for the CDR3 is TGTGCCAGTAGTATACAGAGGCGGACCGGGGAGCTGTTTTTT. It specifies CASSIQRRTGELFF.

This clone occurred many times. The J gene is TRBJ2-2, the V gene TRBV29-1; tentatively, D is TRBD1 (5 bases). The CDR3 is made up of 16 amino acids. With 8 bases removed from V and 8 bases from J, the gap between germline ends came to 27 bases. Per the germline V gene, CDR1 is SQVTM and CDR2 is ANQGSEA. The CDR3 is CSSWPPLRAPYGELFF. The CDR3 DNA reads as TGCAGCTCCTGGCCACCGCTCAGGGCCCCCTATGGGGAGCTGTTTTTT.

The V and J genes are TRBV11-2 and TRBJ1-1; the D gene is possibly TRBD1 (5 bases). The CDR3 sequence is 12 residues long. The V end was cut by 6 bases, the J end by 3 bases, with 8 bases between. Per germline, CDR1 SGHAT and CDR2 FQNNGV. The DNA of the CDR3 is TGTGCCAGCAGTTCAGGGTACACTGAAGCTTTCTTT. Its translation: CASSSGYTEAFF.

In DNA, the CDR3 is TGTGCCAGTAAAGAGGAGACCCAGTACTTC. It yields the protein CASKEETQYF. The V gene is TRBV2, the J gene TRBJ2-5; D not certain. V lost 9 bases, J lost 5 bases, and 7 bases lay in between. Germline V gene lookup returns CDR1 SNHLY and CDR2 FYNNEI. This CDR3 is built from 10 residues.

In this sample, this clone turned up a few times. The chain carries TRBV2 and TRBJ2-1; no clear D gene. The V gene's germline CDR1 is SNHLY and CDR2 FYNNEI. The germline V and J ends were trimmed by 3 bases and 6 bases, with 12 bases remaining between them. The CDR3 has 14 residues. Written as DNA, the CDR3 is TGTGCCAGCAGTGAGTTTTTGCTAGGCAATGAGCAGTTCTTC. Encoded protein: CASSEFLLGNEQFF. Complete variable domain (other parts from reference TRBV2 and TRBJ2-1): EPEVTQTPSHQVTQMGQEVILRCVPISNHLYFYWYRQILGQKVEFLVSFYNNEISEKSEIFDDQFSVERPDGSNFTLKIRSTKLEDSAMYFCASSEFLLGNEQFFGPGTRLTVL.

The chain is built from TRBV6-1 and TRBJ1-2; 9 positions match TRBD1. The V and J ends lost 2 bases and 13 bases, in that order; junction bases with no gene match: 17. CDR1 is MNHNS and CDR2 is SASEGT in the germline V gene. The CDR3 has 16 residues. CDR3 region: CASSEYPETGGNVRTF. The CDR3 DNA reads TGTGCCAGCAGTGAATATCCGGAGACAGGGGGGAATGTTCGCACCTTC.

The chain joins TRBV7-9 to TRBJ1-2; D not certain. V lost 1 base, J lost 5 bases, and 11 bases lay in between. Germline lookup yields CDR1 SEHNR and CDR2 FQNEAQ (reference sequence). The CDR3 runs to 14 residues. The CDR3 here is CASSLVGRNYGYTF. The CDR3 DNA reads TGTGCCAGCAGCTTAGTGGGCAGGAATTATGGCTACACCTTC.

The rearrangement links TRBV11-2 to TRBJ2-2, with D tentatively TRBD2 (5 bases). Per germline, CDR1 SGHAT and CDR2 FQNNGV. The CDR3 runs to 18 residues. The germline V and J ends were trimmed by 3 bases and 7 bases, with 24 bases remaining between them. The CDR3 bases are TGTGCCAGCAGCTTCACCCTCCTGGCAGGACCTGCGGGCGGGGAGCTGTTTTTT. Its translation: CASSFTLLAGPAGGELFF.

The chain combines TRBV10-3 with TRBJ2-3; tentatively, D is TRBD2 (5 bases). The CDR3 has 15 amino acids. V gave up 8 bases and J gave up 0 bases, with 15 bases separating them. Germline V gene sequence: CDR1 ENHRY, CDR2 SYGVKD. CDR3 amino acids: CAIQPYGESTDTQYF. The CDR3 DNA reads TGTGCCATCCAACCTTACGGGGAGAGCACAGATACGCAGTATTTT.

The genes are TRBV9 and TRBJ1-6; possibly TRBD1 for D (5 bases). This CDR3 region has 18 residues. Looked up from germline, CDR1 is SGDLS and CDR2 is YYNGEE. Trimming shortened V by 0 bases and J by 14 bases, and 27 bases separated the two germline ends. This CDR3 is CASSVASRPYDGGEALHF. CDR3 nucleotide sequence: TGTGCCAGCAGCGTAGCCAGCCGGCCCTACGACGGGGGAGAGGCCCTCCACTTT.

CDR3 residues: CASSSISGNEKLFF. In DNA form, the CDR3 reads TGTGCCAGCAGCTCGATTTCCGGGAATGAAAAACTGTTTTTT. The rearrangement links TRBV11-2 to TRBJ1-4; D call uncertain. This CDR3 is built from 14 residues. Germline CDR1 reads SGHAT; CDR2 reads FQNNGV. With 4 bases removed from V and 5 bases from J, the gap between germline ends came to 11 bases.

V usage is TRBV5-5 and J usage is TRBJ2-3; D perhaps matches TRBD2 (7 bases). In germline, CDR1 is SGHKS, CDR2 YYEKEE (reference sequence). The CDR3 runs to 13 residues. V was cut by 4 bases and J by 3 bases, with 9 bases left in between. This CDR3 is CASSRGGTDTQYF. DNA of the CDR3: TGTGCCAGCAGCAGGGGGGGAACAGATACGCAGTATTTT.

The chain carries TRBV19 and TRBJ1-6, with D perhaps TRBD1 (5 bases). Germline loops: CDR1 LNHDA, CDR2 SQIVND (reference sequence). V was clipped by 3 bases and J by 10 bases, with 16 bases between them. The CDR3 runs 15 residues. Here the CDR3 DNA reads TGTGCCAGTAGTATGGTTCCACAGGAGTGGTCACCCCTCCACTTT. It is translated as CASSMVPQEWSPLHF.

This chain joins TRBV7-2 and TRBJ2-5; TRBD1 matches at 9 bases. CDR1 is SGHTA, CDR2 FQGNSA, per germline. After removal of 8 bases from V and 4 bases from J, the junction contained 5 bases not matched to a gene. The CDR3 covers 13 residues. CDR3 in amino acids: CASQTGGGETQYF. CDR3 DNA: TGTGCCAGCCAAACAGGGGGCGGAGAGACCCAGTACTTC.

The chain links TRBV7-3 to TRBJ2-1; 12 positions agree with TRBD2. The CDR3 is 16 amino acids. Germline CDR1 and CDR2: SGHTA and FQGTGA. Losses at the gene ends were 5 bases for V and 7 bases for J; bases not matched to a gene: 9. Here the CDR3 DNA reads TGTGCCAGCAGCCCGACCCTAGCGGGAGGGAGTAATGAGCAGTTCTTC. This translates into CASSPTLAGGSNEQFF.

The chain uses TRBV6-2 or TRBV6-3 and TRBJ2-3; D is perhaps TRBD2 (6 bases). The CDR3 loop spans 14 amino acids. The germline CDR1 and CDR2 sequences are MNHEY and SVGEGT. Trimming took off 2 bases at V and 5 bases at J, with 11 bases between the two ends. CDR3 bases: TGTGCCAGCAGTTACGGTGTTAGCGGAGATACGCAGTATTTT. As protein: CASSYGVSGDTQYF.

This chain links TRBV28 with TRBJ2-7; weak D call: TRBD1 (6 bases). Per germline, CDR1 MDHEN and CDR2 SYDVKM. The CDR3 is 13 residues long. Trimming left V 5 bases short and J 9 bases short, with 17 bases between. The CDR3 sequence: CASSPGTGTPQYF. In DNA form, the CDR3 reads TGTGCCAGCAGTCCAGGGACGGGGACACCGCAGTACTTC.

This chain links TRBV24-1 with TRBJ1-2, with TRBD1 identical over 8 bases. With 3 bases clipped from V and 5 bases from J, the junction kept 4 bases outside the gene matches. In germline, CDR1 is KGHDR, CDR2 SFDVKD. The CDR3 is 14 residues long. The CDR3 reads CATSDADRGYGYTF. The CDR3 DNA follows: TGTGCCACCAGTGATGCCGACAGGGGATATGGCTACACCTTC.

The chain uses TRBV7-9 and TRBJ2-1; the D gene is possibly TRBD2 (6 bases). Between the trimmed V and J ends, which lost 11 bases and 4 bases, there was a span of 18 bases. The CDR3 is 14 amino acids. The V gene's germline CDR1 is SEHNR and CDR2 FQNEAQ (reference sequence). In DNA, the CDR3 is TGTGCCGGAGGGCCCCTCTGGGTTTACAATGAGCAGTTCTTC. Protein: CAGGPLWVYNEQFF.